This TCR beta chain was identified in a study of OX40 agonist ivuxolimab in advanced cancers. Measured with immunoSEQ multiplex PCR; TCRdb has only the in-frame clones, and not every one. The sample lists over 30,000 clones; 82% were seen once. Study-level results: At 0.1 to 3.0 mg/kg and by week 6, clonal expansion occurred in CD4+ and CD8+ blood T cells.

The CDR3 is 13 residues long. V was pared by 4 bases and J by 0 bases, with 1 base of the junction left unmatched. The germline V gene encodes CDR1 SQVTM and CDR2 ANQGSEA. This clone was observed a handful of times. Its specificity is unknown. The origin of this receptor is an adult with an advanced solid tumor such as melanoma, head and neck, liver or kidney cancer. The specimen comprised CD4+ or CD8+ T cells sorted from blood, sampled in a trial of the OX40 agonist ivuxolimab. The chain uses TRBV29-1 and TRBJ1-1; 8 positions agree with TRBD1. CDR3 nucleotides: TGCAGCGTTGGGACAGGGTTGAACACTGAAGCTTTCTTT. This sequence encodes CSVGTGLNTEAFF.